The 15 T cell receptor beta chains below all came from one sample that was sequenced in a study of TIL therapy for anti-PD-1-resistant metastatic lung cancer. The immunoSEQ assay was v3. Sequencing was performed with immunoSEQ multiplex PCR; in TCRdb, only in-frame clones are kept and a portion is missing. The profile covers approximately 27,000 clones, with around 77% appearing a single time and roughly 7.4% taken by the ten largest. The time point here: pre-treatment sample, taken before nivolumab and TIL therapy. The tumor samples were excised metastases, mostly pleural nodules or supraclavicular lymph nodes. The sample consisted of tumor tissue, taken at baseline. These receptors all stem from a person between 25 and 80 years old with non-small cell lung cancer.

The rearrangement uses TRBV13 and TRBJ1-1; no clear D gene. CDR3 length: 14 amino acids. The germline CDR1 and CDR2 sequences are PRHDT and FYEKMQ (reference sequence). The V gene lost 2 bases and the J gene lost 1 base, with 8 bases spanning the gap. The CDR3 bases are TGTGCCAGCAGCTTATATTCAGCGAACACTGAAGCTTTCTTT. Translated: CASSLYSANTEAFF.

J is TRBJ1-1 and V is TRBV6-5; D is unclear. There are 12 residues in the CDR3. The V end lost 2 bases, the J end lost 11 bases, and 12 bases lay between the germline ends. CDR1 is MNHEY, CDR2 SVGAGI, per germline. The CDR3 loop reads CASSYPFGGAFF. CDR3 nucleotides: TGTGCCAGCAGTTACCCCTTTGGAGGGGCTTTCTTT.

The CDR3 sequence is CASSEAPRDLDGYTF. The CDR3 nucleotides are TGTGCCAGCAGTGAAGCTCCCAGGGATCTAGATGGCTACACCTTC. The rearrangement joins TRBV6-1 to TRBJ1-2; tentative D call: TRBD1 (5 bases). Trimming took off 0 bases at V and 6 bases at J, with 14 bases between the two ends. Germline values: CDR1 MNHNS, CDR2 SASEGT. The CDR3 extends over 15 amino acids.

This clone has more than one count but fewer than ten. The V call is TRBV7-3, the J call TRBJ1-6; 7 bases line up with TRBD1. Germline V gene sequence: CDR1 SGHTA, CDR2 FQGTGA. With 1 base clipped from V and 8 bases from J, the junction kept 2 bases outside the gene matches. The CDR3 contains 14 residues. CDR3 region: CASSLIDRDSPLHF. The CDR3 DNA reads TGTGCCAGCAGCTTAATTGACAGGGATTCACCCCTCCACTTT.

This chain joins TRBV5-1 and TRBJ1-2; no definite D call. Trimming removed 0 bases at V and 4 bases at J, with 7 bases between. CDR1 is SGHRS, CDR2 YFSETQ, per germline. The CDR3 has 13 residues. CDR3 amino acids: CASSLAESYGYTF. The CDR3 nucleotides read TGCGCCAGCAGCTTGGCCGAAAGCTATGGCTACACCTTC.

The rearrangement uses TRBV19 and TRBJ2-1, with a weak D call TRBD2 (6 bases). Per germline, CDR1 LNHDA and CDR2 SQIVND (reference sequence). V was clipped by 7 bases and J by 6 bases, with 22 bases between them. The CDR3 consists of 16 residues. CDR3 bases: TGTGCCAGTAACTCTGATCGGGACTGGCCTTTCAATGAGCAGTTCTTC. Its translation is CASNSDRDWPFNEQFF.

The rearrangement uses TRBV30 and TRBJ2-7; D is unclear. Germline lookup yields CDR1 GTSNPN and CDR2 SVGIG (reference sequence). The CDR3 sequence is 12 residues long. V lost 6 bases and J lost 2, with 11 bases in between. The CDR3 DNA reads as TGTGCCTGCCTCTGGGAAGCCTACGAGCAGTACTTC. This gives the protein CACLWEAYEQYF. The whole variable domain, remainder taken from reference TRBV30 and TRBJ2-7, is SQTIHQWPATLVQPVGSPLSLECTVEGTSNPNLYWYRQAAGRGLQLLFYSVGIGQISSEVPQNLSASRPQDRQFILSSKKLLLSDSGFYLCACLWEAYEQYFGPGTRLTVT.

This clone was seen a single time. This sequence joins TRBV7-8 and TRBJ2-7; 7 bases match TRBD1. The junction had 7 bases not matched to a gene; V was cut back by 5 bases and J by 0 bases. The CDR3 sequence is 15 residues long. Germline assignment: CDR1 SGHVS and CDR2 FQNEAQ. The CDR3 is CASSLRQGNSYEQYF. The CDR3 nucleotides read TGTGCCAGCAGCCTTAGACAGGGAAACTCCTACGAGCAGTACTTC.

The J gene is TRBJ2-7, the V gene TRBV15, with TRBD1 matching 11 bases. CDR3 length: 18 amino acids. The V segment lost 0 bases and the J segment 4 bases; nucleotides outside the gene matches: 11. Germline-derived CDR1 and CDR2 are LNHNV and YYDKDF (reference sequence). CDR3 nucleotide sequence: TGTGCCACCAGCAGAGATCTAGGGACAGGGGGGGTCCATTACGAGCAGTACTTC. As protein: CATSRDLGTGGVHYEQYF.

The J gene is TRBJ2-1, the V gene TRBV11-3; D is perhaps TRBD1 (5 bases). Germline V gives CDR1 SGHNT, CDR2 YENEEA. V was pared by 2 bases and J by 1 base, with 9 bases between. The CDR3 covers 15 residues. The CDR3 sequence is CASSLSRESYNEQFF. CDR3 in DNA: TGTGCCAGCAGCTTAAGCAGGGAATCCTACAATGAGCAGTTCTTC.

CDR3 in DNA: TGTGCCAGCAGCCCACTAGCGGGGGGAAATGAGCAGTTCTTC. Protein product: CASSPLAGGNEQFF. The genes are TRBV7-9 and TRBJ2-1; 12 bases align to TRBD2. This CDR3 is built from 14 residues. V lost 5 bases to trimming and J lost 7 bases; unmatched junction nucleotides: 3. CDR1 is SEHNR and CDR2 is FQNEAQ in the germline V gene (reference sequence).

This clone was picked up one time. The chain is built from TRBV7-2 and TRBJ2-7; no definite D call. V lost 2 bases, J lost 5 bases, and 16 bases lay in between. The germline CDR1 and CDR2 sequences are SGHTA and FQGNSA. This CDR3 is 15 amino acids long. CDR3 sequence: CASSLSGAPVHEQYF. The CDR3 DNA reads as TGTGCCAGCAGCTTATCAGGTGCCCCCGTCCACGAGCAGTACTTC.

The chain combines TRBV15 with TRBJ1-3; D is perhaps TRBD1 (5 bases). The germline V gene has CDR1 LNHNV and CDR2 YYDKDF (reference sequence). Trimming took off 3 bases at V and 8 bases at J, with 23 bases between the two ends. This CDR3 comprises 17 residues. The CDR3: CATSRARGWGTLDTIYF. The DNA for the CDR3 is TGTGCCACCAGCAGGGCCCGCGGGTGGGGGACCCTAGACACCATATATTTT. Combining the CDR3 with reference TRBV15 and TRBJ1-3 gives the whole variable domain DAMVIQNPRYQVTQFGKPVTLSCSQTLNHNVMYWYQQKSSQAPKLLFHYYDKDFNNEADTPDNFQSRRPNTSFCFLDIRSPGLGDTAMYLCATSRARGWGTLDTIYFGEGSWLTVV.

This clone was detected only a few times. The rearrangement uses TRBV7-9 and TRBJ2-7; 11 nucleotides line up with TRBD1. Per the germline V gene, CDR1 is SEHNR and CDR2 is FQNEAQ (reference sequence). After removal of 5 bases from V and 2 bases from J, the junction contained 5 bases not matched to a gene. The CDR3 totals 15 residues. The CDR3 nucleotides are TGTGCCAGCAGCCGGGGACAGGGGGGGACCTACGAGCAGTACTTC. Amino acid sequence: CASSRGQGGTYEQYF.

The chain links TRBV27 to TRBJ2-1, with 10 nucleotides matching TRBD2. Germline V gene sequence: CDR1 MNHEY, CDR2 SMNVEV (reference sequence). V lost 7 bases, J lost 4 bases, and 4 bases stayed unmatched. The CDR3 is 14 residues long. The CDR3 sequence is CASKLTSGYNEQFF. CDR3 nucleotides: TGTGCCAGCAAACTGACTAGCGGGTACAATGAGCAGTTCTTC.